A single sample gave rise to the 6 T cell receptor beta chains below, sequenced in a study of T cells in Graves' hyperthyroidism and ophthalmopathy. Amplification targeted TCR beta CDR3 regions from RNA transcripts. TCR CDR3 regions were first amplified by RT-PCR with HTBI primers. TCRdb processed the multiplex PCR reads anew with MiXCR; each CDR3 protein has one entry. The sample includes 550,000 to 600,000 distinct CDR3 sequences, approximately 14% of them seen just once. The sequenced material came from blood. These receptor sequences come from a woman between 18 and 29 years old with Graves' ophthalmopathy.

This clonotype showed up just a few times. The chain recombines TRBV12-5 with TRBJ1-2, with D tentatively TRBD1 (6 bases). Trimming removed 5 bases from V and 6 bases from J, with 13 bases in between. CDR1 is LGHNT and CDR2 is FRNRAP in the germline V gene. The CDR3 length is 13 residues. The CDR3: CASGPPQGNGYTF. DNA of the CDR3: TGTGCTAGTGGTCCTCCCCAGGGGAATGGCTACACCTTC.

This clonotype has more than one count but fewer than ten. At one end the junction does not follow the germline gene, possibly because of a read error. V is TRBV7-7 and J is TRBJ2-5; 9 nucleotides line up with TRBD2. The CDR3 sequence is 16 residues long. CDR1 is SSHAT and CDR2 is FNYEAQ in the germline V gene (reference sequence). The CDR3 loop is CASSTSPGLAPLTQYF. CDR3 coding DNA: TGTGCTAGCAGTACCAGTCCGGGACTAGCCCCTCTCACCCAGTACTTC.

This clonotype was detected only a few times. The DNA of the CDR3 is TGTGCCAGCAGCTCCCGGGACGCGGTCACAGATACGCAGTATTTT. Translated, it gives CASSSRDAVTDTQYF. This chain uses TRBV13 with TRBJ2-3; perhaps D is TRBD1 or TRBD2 (5 bases each). The germline V and J ends were trimmed by 4 bases and 2 bases, with 13 bases remaining between them. Germline loops: CDR1 PRHDT, CDR2 FYEKMQ (reference sequence). The CDR3 spans 15 residues.

This clonotype was recorded at least ten times. The CDR3 coding sequence is TGCGCCAGCAGCCTCCGGGACCATTCCTACGAGCAGTACTTC. This encodes CASSLRDHSYEQYF. The V and J genes are TRBV4-1 and TRBJ2-7; D is tentatively TRBD1 or TRBD2 (5 bases each). This CDR3 has 14 residues. The V gene lost 4 bases and the J gene lost 1 base, with 11 bases spanning the gap. From germline, CDR1 is MGHRA and CDR2 YSYEKL.

This clonotype showed up many times. The chain employs TRBV5-1 and TRBJ2-6, with D uncertain. Germline CDR1 reads SGHRS; CDR2 reads YFSETQ. The CDR3 loop spans 15 amino acids. Trimming removed 6 bases from V and 2 bases from J, with 12 bases in between. The CDR3 DNA sequence: TGCGCCAGCACCCCTGCCCTCACTGGGGCCAACGTCCTGACTTTC. Translating gives CASTPALTGANVLTF.

This clonotype was observed a handful of times. V and J are TRBV4-1 and TRBJ2-1; D perhaps matches TRBD2 (5 bases). V lost 0 bases and J lost 0, with 12 bases in between. Looked up from germline, CDR1 is MGHRA and CDR2 is YSYEKL. This CDR3 contains 17 residues. The CDR3 here is CASSQEPSPSSYNEQFF. In DNA, the CDR3 is TGCGCCAGCAGCCAAGAACCTAGCCCTAGCTCCTACAATGAGCAGTTCTTC.